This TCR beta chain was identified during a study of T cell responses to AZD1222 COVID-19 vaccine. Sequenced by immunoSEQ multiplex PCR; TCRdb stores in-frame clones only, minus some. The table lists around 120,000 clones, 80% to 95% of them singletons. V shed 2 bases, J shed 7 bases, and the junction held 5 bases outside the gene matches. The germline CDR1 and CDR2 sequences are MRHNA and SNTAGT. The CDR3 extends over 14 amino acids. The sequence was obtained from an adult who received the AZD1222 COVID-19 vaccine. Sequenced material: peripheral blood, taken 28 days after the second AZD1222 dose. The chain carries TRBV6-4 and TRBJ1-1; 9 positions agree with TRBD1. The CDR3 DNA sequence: TGTGCCAGCAGTGACGGGACAGGGATGGGTGAAGCTTTCTTT. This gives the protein CASSDGTGMGEAFF.